The 26 T cell receptor beta chains reported below all come from one sample, sequenced in a study of radiotherapy plus CTLA-4 blockade in lung cancer. Clones were sequenced by immunoSEQ multiplex PCR, and TCRdb holds only the in-frame ones, with some missing. The sample lists some 41,000 clones; 65% to 75% were seen once. The sequences come from peripheral blood, collected from a patient treated with radiotherapy plus ipilimumab. Source of these receptors: a human donor with non-small cell lung cancer who had a partial response to radiotherapy plus ipilimumab.

The chain links TRBV30 to TRBJ1-5, with 9 bases identical to TRBD1. The CDR3 has 14 residues. The germline V gene encodes CDR1 GTSNPN and CDR2 SVGIG (reference sequence). The V gene end was trimmed by 7 bases and the J gene end by 5 bases; junction bases not matched to a gene: 9. Here the CDR3 reads CAYKGDRDDQPQHF. As DNA, the CDR3 is TGTGCCTATAAAGGGGACAGGGACGATCAGCCCCAGCATTTT. The full variable domain, in which reference TRBV30 and TRBJ1-5 provide the parts outside the CDR3, is SQTIHQWPATLVQPVGSPLSLECTVEGTSNPNLYWYRQAAGRGLQLLFYSVGIGQISSEVPQNLSASRPQDRQFILSSKKLLLSDSGFYLCAYKGDRDDQPQHFGDGTRLSIL.

The gene calls are TRBV5-1 and TRBJ2-6; 7 positions match TRBD1. Germline V lookup: CDR1 SGHRS, CDR2 YFSETQ. The CDR3 loop spans 17 amino acids. V gave up 0 bases and J gave up 4 bases; unmatched junction bases: 7. The CDR3 loop reads CASSLAAQGSGANVLTF. As DNA, the CDR3 is TGCGCCAGCAGCTTGGCCGCACAGGGGTCAGGGGCCAACGTCCTGACTTTC. The full variable domain, with the rest looked up from reference TRBV5-1 and TRBJ2-6, is KAGVTQTPRYLIKTRGQQVTLSCSPISGHRSVSWYQQTPGQGLQFLFEYFSETQRNKGNFPGRFSGRQFSNSRSEMNVSTLELGDSALYLCASSLAAQGSGANVLTFGAGSRLTVL.

This chain connects TRBV7-9 to TRBJ1-4, with TRBD1 matching over 7 bases. In germline, CDR1 is SEHNR, CDR2 FQNEAQ (reference sequence). This CDR3 is built from 15 residues. V was pared by 0 bases and J by 5 bases, with 3 bases of the junction left unmatched. The DNA of the CDR3 is TGTGCCAGCAGCTTAGCACAGGGGATAAATGAAAAACTGTTTTTT. Its translation is CASSLAQGINEKLFF.

Only one count was recorded for this clone. The rearrangement links TRBV7-9 to TRBJ2-2; a possible D gene is TRBD1 (5 bases). The V and J ends lost 5 bases and 4 bases respectively, with 17 bases between them. The germline V gene encodes CDR1 SEHNR and CDR2 FQNEAQ (reference sequence). The CDR3 has 16 amino acids. The CDR3 coding sequence is TGTGCCAGCAGCCCTCAGGGCAGCCCGAGCACCGGGGAGCTGTTTTTT. This encodes CASSPQGSPSTGELFF.

The chain employs TRBV30 and TRBJ2-7, with 7 bases matching TRBD2. J was trimmed by 1 base and V by 4 bases; bases with no gene match: 13. This CDR3 region has 16 residues. Germline V lookup: CDR1 GTSNPN, CDR2 SVGIG (reference sequence). The CDR3 nucleotides are TGTGCCTGGACGGCGTTGGGAGGGGTGGGTTCCTACGAGCAGTACTTC. As protein: CAWTALGGVGSYEQYF.

V and J are TRBV7-3 and TRBJ1-1; maybe TRBD1 (5 bases). The CDR3 sequence is 14 residues long. With 1 base removed from V and 10 bases from J, the gap between germline ends came to 16 bases. CDR1 is SGHTA, CDR2 FQGTGA, per germline. The CDR3 DNA reads as TGTGCCAGCAGCTTAAATCCAGGGCTGGGAGGAGCTTTCTTT. It yields the protein CASSLNPGLGGAFF.

The chain couples TRBV13 to TRBJ2-7; no clear D. V was shortened by 1 base and J by 0 bases, with 4 bases between the two germline ends. The CDR3 has 13 amino acids. Germline assignment: CDR1 PRHDT and CDR2 FYEKMQ (reference sequence). CDR3 region: CASSLAPSYEQYF. The CDR3 nucleotides read TGTGCCAGCAGCTTAGCTCCCTCCTACGAGCAGTACTTC.

This rearrangement joins TRBV7-2 to TRBJ2-1; 8 positions match TRBD2. Germline assignment: CDR1 SGHTA and CDR2 FQGNSA. This CDR3 has 14 residues. V dropped 8 bases and J dropped 9; count of bases not matched to a gene: 12. The CDR3 DNA follows: TGTGCCAGCCGCGGACTAGCAAGGAGCGGTGAGCAGTTCTTC. This sequence encodes CASRGLARSGEQFF.

This clone occurred a few times. The chain uses TRBV29-1 and TRBJ2-2; TRBD2 aligns across 8 bases. The CDR3 spans 16 residues. The trim removed 1 base at V and 1 base at J, leaving 5 bases unmatched. Germline CDR1 is SQVTM and CDR2 is ANQGSEA. CDR3 DNA sequence: TGCAGCGTTGAAGTAGCAGCGGGGGTGAACACCGGGGAGCTGTTTTTT. As protein: CSVEVAAGVNTGELFF.

The chain recombines TRBV29-1 with TRBJ1-3; no firm D call. Germline CDR1 and CDR2: SQVTM and ANQGSEA. V lost 8 bases to trimming and J lost 0 bases, with 8 bases between them. The CDR3 extends over 12 amino acids. The CDR3 nucleotides read TGCAGCTACAAAAGCTCTGGAAACACCATATATTTT. It is translated as CSYKSSGNTIYF.

V and J are TRBV4-3 and TRBJ1-4; TRBD1 matches 11 bases. J lost 7 bases, V lost 0 bases, and 1 base had no gene match. CDR1 LGHNA and CDR2 YSLEER come from the germline V gene. The CDR3 runs to 15 residues. CDR3 in amino acids: CASSQEDRGREKLFF. Here the CDR3 DNA reads TGCGCCAGCAGCCAAGAGGACAGGGGGCGTGAAAAACTGTTTTTT.

V usage is TRBV6-1 and J usage is TRBJ2-2, with D possibly being TRBD1 (6 bases). Germline CDR1 is MNHNS and CDR2 is SASEGT. V was pared by 7 bases and J by 2 bases, with 11 bases between. The CDR3 consists of 14 residues. CDR3 sequence: CASTAGANTGELFF. The CDR3 coding sequence is TGTGCCAGCACGGCAGGGGCCAACACCGGGGAGCTGTTTTTT.

The chain links TRBV27 to TRBJ1-1; possibly TRBD1 for D (6 bases). CDR3 length equals 13 residues. Germline values: CDR1 MNHEY, CDR2 SMNVEV (reference sequence). The ends were cut back, 5 bases at V and 11 bases at J, with 18 bases in the middle. This chain's CDR3 is CASSLRDTREAFF. CDR3 sequence (DNA): TGTGCCAGCAGTCTCCGGGACACAAGGGAGGCTTTCTTT.

This chain joins TRBV29-1 and TRBJ2-5, with TRBD2 as a possible D gene (6 bases). The CDR3 totals 14 residues. The V and J ends lost 5 bases and 0 bases respectively, with 13 bases between them. Germline V gene sequence: CDR1 SQVTM, CDR2 ANQGSEA. The CDR3 DNA reads as TGCAGCGTTCCCCGGGGGAGGTACCAAGAGACCCAGTACTTC. This sequence encodes CSVPRGRYQETQYF. Combining the CDR3 with reference TRBV29-1 and TRBJ2-5 gives the whole variable domain SAVISQKPSRDICQRGTSLTIQCQVDSQVTMMFWYRQQPGQSLTLIATANQGSEATYESGFVIDKFPISRPNLTFSTLTVSNMSPEDSSIYLCSVPRGRYQETQYFGPGTRLLVL.

The gene calls are TRBV30 and TRBJ2-7; no reliable D call. Germline V gene data show CDR1 as GTSNPN and CDR2 as SVGIG (reference sequence). The V and J ends lost 3 bases and 2 bases respectively, with 5 bases between them. This CDR3 contains 11 residues. This chain's CDR3 is CAWRVAYEQYF. In DNA, the CDR3 is TGTGCCTGGAGGGTAGCCTACGAGCAGTACTTC.

The chain is built from TRBV7-8 and TRBJ2-7; D is unresolved. The germline V gene encodes CDR1 SGHVS and CDR2 FQNEAQ. CDR3 length: 16 residues. The V end lost 5 bases, the J end lost 3 bases, and 20 bases lay between the germline ends. The CDR3 DNA reads as TGTGCCAGCAGCCCAGCGCCTCGATTGGCAATCTACGAGCAGTACTTC. Translation gives CASSPAPRLAIYEQYF.

This chain links TRBV5-5 with TRBJ2-3, with 9 nucleotides matching TRBD2. From germline, CDR1 is SGHKS and CDR2 YYEKEE (reference sequence). CDR3 length: 16 amino acids. V trimming: 0 bases; J trimming: 3 bases; junction bases outside the gene matches: 5. The DNA for the CDR3 is TGTGCCAGCAGCTTGGTAGGGCTAGCGGGGACAGATACGCAGTATTTT. Translated, it gives CASSLVGLAGTDTQYF. The variable domain in full, completed from reference TRBV5-5 and TRBJ2-3, reads DAGVTQSPTHLIKTRGQQVTLRCSPISGHKSVSWYQQVLGQGPQFIFQYYEKEERGRGNFPDRFSARQFPNYSSELNVNALLLGDSALYLCASSLVGLAGTDTQYFGPGTRLTVL.

This clone has only one observation. This sequence joins TRBV9 and TRBJ2-2, with D tentatively TRBD2 (5 bases). The CDR3 is made up of 15 amino acids. Per germline, CDR1 SGDLS and CDR2 YYNGEE. The V end was cut by 0 bases, the J end by 5 bases, with 11 bases between. The CDR3 DNA is TGTGCCAGCAGCGTAGTTCCAGACTATACCGGGGAGCTGTTTTTT. It encodes CASSVVPDYTGELFF.

The chain links TRBV4-1 to TRBJ2-5, with D unresolved. The CDR3 spans 14 residues. V dropped 0 bases and J dropped 2 bases, with 7 bases sitting between them. Germline V CDR1 and CDR2: MGHRA, YSYEKL. This chain's CDR3 is CASSQERLQETQYF. CDR3 nucleotides: TGCGCCAGCAGCCAAGAGCGACTGCAAGAGACCCAGTACTTC.

The genes are TRBV5-6 and TRBJ1-1, with a tentative D call TRBD1 (6 bases). The CDR3 loop spans 14 amino acids. Trimming removed 0 bases at V and 5 bases at J, with 11 bases between. The germline CDR1 and CDR2 sequences are SGHDT and YYEEEE. CDR3 nucleotide sequence: TGTGCCAGCAGCTTGGACAGGGTGGGTACTGAAGCTTTCTTT. As protein: CASSLDRVGTEAFF. The whole variable domain, remainder taken from reference TRBV5-6 and TRBJ1-1, is DAGVTQSPTHLIKTRGQQVTLRCSPKSGHDTVSWYQQALGQGPQFIFQYYEEEERQRGNFPDRFSGHQFPNYSSELNVNALLLGDSALYLCASSLDRVGTEAFFGQGTRLTVV.

This sequence joins TRBV19 and TRBJ1-5, with TRBD1 identical over 8 bases. Looked up from germline, CDR1 is LNHDA and CDR2 is SQIVND (reference sequence). CDR3 size: 21 residues. V shed 7 bases and J 3 bases; nucleotides not matched to a gene: 26. The CDR3 here is CASTPTWAPGQADIHNQPQHF. The CDR3, as DNA: TGTGCCAGTACCCCTACCTGGGCCCCGGGACAGGCGGATATTCACAATCAGCCCCAGCATTTT.

The chain combines TRBV5-1 with TRBJ1-2; a possible D gene is TRBD1 (6 bases). Germline V lookup: CDR1 SGHRS, CDR2 YFSETQ. The V end was cut by 4 bases, the J end by 4 bases, with 14 bases between. CDR3 length: 14 amino acids. The CDR3 nucleotides read TGCGCCAGCAGCAGAATGGACAGCTCCTATGGCTACACCTTC. Encoded protein: CASSRMDSSYGYTF.

DNA for the CDR3: TGTGCCAGTAGGCCAGTTGCCAGCTCTGGAAACACCATATATTTT. This codes for CASRPVASSGNTIYF. The V and J genes are TRBV19 and TRBJ1-3; D unclear. The V end was cut by 6 bases, the J end by 0 bases, with 12 bases between. The CDR3 extends over 15 amino acids. CDR1 and CDR2 (germline): LNHDA, SQIVND (reference sequence).

The gene calls are TRBV6-5 and TRBJ2-7; TRBD1 agrees at 10 bases. The V gene's germline CDR1 is MNHEY and CDR2 SVGAGI. The CDR3 sequence is 14 residues long. Trimming took 6 bases from V and 4 from J; bases not matched to a gene: 6. The CDR3 spells CASRGQGSKYEQYF. The CDR3 nucleotides read TGTGCCAGCAGGGGACAGGGGTCAAAATACGAGCAGTACTTC.

With respect to this clone: In the same sample, other DNA sequences code for this CDR3. The chain carries TRBV7-8 and TRBJ2-7, with a weak D call TRBD2 (6 bases). Germline V CDR1 and CDR2: SGHVS, FQNEAQ. CDR3 length equals 12 residues. V lost 0 bases and J 6 bases, leaving 6 bases between the germline ends. CDR3 region: CASSLARGEQYF. As DNA, the CDR3 is TGTGCCAGCAGCTTAGCGCGGGGCGAGCAGTACTTC.

This rearrangement joins TRBV10-1 to TRBJ2-1; TRBD2 aligns across 12 bases. Germline V gene sequence: CDR1 WNHNN, CDR2 SYGVQD (reference sequence). The CDR3 has 17 residues. Trimming cost V 3 bases and J 10 bases; bases outside gene matches: 13. CDR3 DNA sequence: TGCGCCAGCAGTGACCTAGCGGGAGGGCCAAAAGGAGGGGAGCAGTTCTTC. This encodes CASSDLAGGPKGGEQFF.